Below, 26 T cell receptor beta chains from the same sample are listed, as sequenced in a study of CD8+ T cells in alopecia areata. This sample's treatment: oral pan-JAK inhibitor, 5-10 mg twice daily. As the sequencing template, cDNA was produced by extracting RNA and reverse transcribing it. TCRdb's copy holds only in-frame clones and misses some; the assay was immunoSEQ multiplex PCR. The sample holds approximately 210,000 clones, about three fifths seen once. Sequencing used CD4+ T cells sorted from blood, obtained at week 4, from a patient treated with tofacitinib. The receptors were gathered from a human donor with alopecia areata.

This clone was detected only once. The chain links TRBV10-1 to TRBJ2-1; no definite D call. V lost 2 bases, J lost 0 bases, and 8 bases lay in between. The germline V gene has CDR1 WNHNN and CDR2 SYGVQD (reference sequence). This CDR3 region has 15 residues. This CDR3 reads CASSEGSSSYNEQFF. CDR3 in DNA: TGCGCCAGCAGTGAGGGGTCGAGCTCCTACAATGAGCAGTTCTTC.

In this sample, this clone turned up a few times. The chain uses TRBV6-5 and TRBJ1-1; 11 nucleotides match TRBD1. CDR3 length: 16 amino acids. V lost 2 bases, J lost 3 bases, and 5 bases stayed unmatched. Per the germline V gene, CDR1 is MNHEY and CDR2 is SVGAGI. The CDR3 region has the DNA TGTGCCAGCAGTTACGGGACAGGGGGGATGGACACTGAAGCTTTCTTT. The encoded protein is CASSYGTGGMDTEAFF.

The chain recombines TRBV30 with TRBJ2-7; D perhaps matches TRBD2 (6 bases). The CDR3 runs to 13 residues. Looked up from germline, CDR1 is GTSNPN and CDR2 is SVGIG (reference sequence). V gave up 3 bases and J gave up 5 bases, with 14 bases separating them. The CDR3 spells CAWRRSPGDEQYF. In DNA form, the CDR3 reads TGTGCCTGGAGGAGGAGCCCGGGAGACGAGCAGTACTTC.

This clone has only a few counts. The CDR3 region is CASSSLGTVSYEQYF. The DNA of the CDR3 is TGTGCCAGCAGTTCCCTTGGGACAGTCTCCTACGAGCAGTACTTC. This chain joins TRBV27 and TRBJ2-7, with TRBD1 identical over 7 bases. The CDR3 sequence is 15 residues long. CDR1 is MNHEY, CDR2 SMNVEV, per germline (reference sequence). The V gene end was trimmed by 4 bases and the J gene end by 0 bases; junction bases not matched to a gene: 6.

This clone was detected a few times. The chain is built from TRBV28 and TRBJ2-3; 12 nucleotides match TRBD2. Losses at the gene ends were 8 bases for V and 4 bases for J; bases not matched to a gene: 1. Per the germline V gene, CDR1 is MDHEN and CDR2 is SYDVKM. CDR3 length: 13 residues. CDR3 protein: CASLAGGADTQYF. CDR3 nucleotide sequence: TGTGCCAGCCTAGCGGGGGGGGCAGATACGCAGTATTTT.

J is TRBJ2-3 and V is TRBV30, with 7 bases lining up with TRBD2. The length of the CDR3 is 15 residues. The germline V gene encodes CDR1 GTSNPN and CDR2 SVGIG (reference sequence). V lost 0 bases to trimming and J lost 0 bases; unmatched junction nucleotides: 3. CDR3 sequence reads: CAWSVAGLSTDTQYF. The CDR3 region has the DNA TGTGCCTGGAGTGTAGCGGGACTAAGCACAGATACGCAGTATTTT.

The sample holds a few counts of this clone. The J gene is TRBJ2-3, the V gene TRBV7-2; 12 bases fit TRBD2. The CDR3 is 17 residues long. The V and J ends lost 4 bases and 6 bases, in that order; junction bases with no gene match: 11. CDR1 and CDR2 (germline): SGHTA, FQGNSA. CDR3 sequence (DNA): TGTGCCAGCAGCTCAGGACTAGCGGGGCTTACCACGGATACGCAGTATTTT. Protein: CASSSGLAGLTTDTQYF.

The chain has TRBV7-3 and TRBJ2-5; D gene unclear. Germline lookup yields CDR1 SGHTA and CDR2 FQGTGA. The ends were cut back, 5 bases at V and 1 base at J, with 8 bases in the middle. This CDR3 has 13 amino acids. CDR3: CASSLDVQETQYF. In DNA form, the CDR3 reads TGTGCCAGCAGCCTGGACGTCCAAGAGACCCAGTACTTC.

CDR3 region: CAWSTTGNTGYTF. CDR3 bases: TGTGCCTGGAGTACAACAGGGAACACTGGCTACACCTTC. The chain joins TRBV30 to TRBJ1-2; a possible D gene is TRBD1 (6 bases). The CDR3 extends over 13 amino acids. The V end was cut by 2 bases, the J end by 7 bases, with 14 bases between. Germline V gene data show CDR1 as GTSNPN and CDR2 as SVGIG (reference sequence).

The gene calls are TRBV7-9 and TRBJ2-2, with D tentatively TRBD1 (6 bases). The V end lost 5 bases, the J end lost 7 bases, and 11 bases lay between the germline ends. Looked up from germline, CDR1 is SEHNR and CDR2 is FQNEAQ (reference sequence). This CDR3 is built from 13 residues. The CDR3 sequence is CASSAQGIGELFF. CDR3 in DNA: TGTGCCAGCAGCGCGCAGGGGATCGGGGAGCTGTTTTTT.

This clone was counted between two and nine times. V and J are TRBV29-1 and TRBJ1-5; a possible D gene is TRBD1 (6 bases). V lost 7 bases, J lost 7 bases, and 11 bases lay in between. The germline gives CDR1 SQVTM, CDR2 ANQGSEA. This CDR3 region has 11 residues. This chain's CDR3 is CSGTGRQPQHF. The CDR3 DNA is TGCAGCGGTACAGGGAGGCAGCCCCAGCATTTT.

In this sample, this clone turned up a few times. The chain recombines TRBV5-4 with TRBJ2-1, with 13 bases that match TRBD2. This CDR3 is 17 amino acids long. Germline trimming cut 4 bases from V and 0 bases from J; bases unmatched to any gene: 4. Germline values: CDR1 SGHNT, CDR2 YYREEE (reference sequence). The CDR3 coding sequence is TGTGCCAGCAGCCTGACTAGCGGGGGGCACTCCTACAATGAGCAGTTCTTC. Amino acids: CASSLTSGGHSYNEQFF.

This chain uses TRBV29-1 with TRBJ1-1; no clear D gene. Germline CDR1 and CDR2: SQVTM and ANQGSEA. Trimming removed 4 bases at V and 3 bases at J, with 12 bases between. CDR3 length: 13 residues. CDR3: CSVVTWTHTEAFF. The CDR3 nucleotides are TGCAGCGTTGTTACGTGGACTCACACTGAAGCTTTCTTT.

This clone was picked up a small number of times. CDR3 loop: CASSQEPPGQGYNSPLHF. CDR3 in DNA: TGCGCCAGCAGCCAAGAGCCCCCGGGACAGGGGTATAATTCACCCCTCCACTTT. The chain links TRBV4-1 to TRBJ1-6; TRBD1 aligns across 10 bases. The junction had 6 bases not matched to a gene; V was cut back by 0 bases and J by 4 bases. Germline V gene sequence: CDR1 MGHRA, CDR2 YSYEKL. The CDR3 length is 18 residues.

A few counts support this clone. CDR3 nucleotide sequence: TGTGCCAGCAGCCCCGGGACAGCGAACACTGAAGCTTTCTTT. This sequence encodes CASSPGTANTEAFF. The rearrangement joins TRBV7-2 to TRBJ1-1, with TRBD1 matching over 7 bases. The V and J ends lost 5 bases and 1 base, in that order; junction bases with no gene match: 4. From germline, CDR1 is SGHTA and CDR2 FQGNSA. The CDR3 is 14 amino acids.

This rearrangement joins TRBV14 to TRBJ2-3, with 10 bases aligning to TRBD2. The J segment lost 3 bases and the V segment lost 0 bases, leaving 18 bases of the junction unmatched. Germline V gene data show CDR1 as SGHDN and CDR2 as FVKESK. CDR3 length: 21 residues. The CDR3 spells CASSQEVQLAGRFRRTDTQYF. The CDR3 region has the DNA TGTGCCAGCAGCCAAGAAGTTCAACTAGCGGGGAGGTTCCGGAGGACAGATACGCAGTATTTT.

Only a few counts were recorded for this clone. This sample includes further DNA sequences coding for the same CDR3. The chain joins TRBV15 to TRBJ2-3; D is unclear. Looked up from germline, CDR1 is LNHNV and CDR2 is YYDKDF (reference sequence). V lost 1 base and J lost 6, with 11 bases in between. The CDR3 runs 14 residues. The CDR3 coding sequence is TGTGCCACCAGCAGAGTCGGTGACCGGGATACGCAGTATTTT. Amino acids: CATSRVGDRDTQYF.

This CDR3 is CASSPTRSDTQYF. CDR3 nucleotide sequence: TGTGCCAGCAGCCCTACTAGGAGCGATACGCAGTATTTT. This sequence joins TRBV6-5 and TRBJ2-3; the D gene is possibly TRBD2 (5 bases). The ends were cut back, 6 bases at V and 6 bases at J, with 13 bases in the middle. Per the germline V gene, CDR1 is MNHEY and CDR2 is SVGAGI. This CDR3 region has 13 residues.

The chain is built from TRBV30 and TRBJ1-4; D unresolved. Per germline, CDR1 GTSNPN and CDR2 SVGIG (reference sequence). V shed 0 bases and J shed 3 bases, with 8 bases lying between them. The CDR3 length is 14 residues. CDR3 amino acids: CAWSVSGANEKLFF. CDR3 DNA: TGTGCCTGGAGTGTTAGTGGGGCTAATGAAAAACTGTTTTTT.

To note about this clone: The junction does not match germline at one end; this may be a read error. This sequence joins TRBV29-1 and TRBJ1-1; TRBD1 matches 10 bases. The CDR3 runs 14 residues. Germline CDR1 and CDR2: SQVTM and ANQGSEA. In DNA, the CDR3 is TGCAGCGTTGTGACAGGGGGCCGGAACACTAAAGCTTTCTTT. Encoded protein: CSVVTGGRNTKAFF.

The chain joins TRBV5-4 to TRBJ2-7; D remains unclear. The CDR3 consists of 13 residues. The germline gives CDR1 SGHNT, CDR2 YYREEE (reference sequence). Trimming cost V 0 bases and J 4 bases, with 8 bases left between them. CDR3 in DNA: TGTGCCAGCAGCTTGGATAGGGTTTACGAGCAGTACTTC. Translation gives CASSLDRVYEQYF.

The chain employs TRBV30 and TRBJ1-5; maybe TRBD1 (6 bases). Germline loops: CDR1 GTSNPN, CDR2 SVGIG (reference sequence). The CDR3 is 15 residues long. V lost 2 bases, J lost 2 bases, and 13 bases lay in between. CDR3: CAWSQGTSGNQPQHF. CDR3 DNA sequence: TGTGCCTGGAGTCAGGGGACCTCGGGCAATCAGCCCCAGCATTTT.

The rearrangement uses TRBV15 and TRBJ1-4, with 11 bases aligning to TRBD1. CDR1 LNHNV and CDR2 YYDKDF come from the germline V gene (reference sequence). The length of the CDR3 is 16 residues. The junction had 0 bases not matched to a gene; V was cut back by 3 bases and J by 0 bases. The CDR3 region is CATSRGQGATNEKLFF. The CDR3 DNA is TGTGCCACCAGCAGGGGACAGGGGGCAACTAATGAAAAACTGTTTTTT. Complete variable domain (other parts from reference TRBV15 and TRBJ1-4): DAMVIQNPRYQVTQFGKPVTLSCSQTLNHNVMYWYQQKSSQAPKLLFHYYDKDFNNEADTPDNFQSRRPNTSFCFLDIRSPGLGDTAMYLCATSRGQGATNEKLFFGSGTQLSVL.

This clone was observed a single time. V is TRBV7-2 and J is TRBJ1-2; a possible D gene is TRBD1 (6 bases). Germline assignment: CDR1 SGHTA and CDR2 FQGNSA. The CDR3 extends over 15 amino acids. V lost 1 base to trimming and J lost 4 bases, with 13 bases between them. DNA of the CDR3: TGTGCCAGCAGCTTAGGGACAGCGCCCTTCTATGGCTACACCTTC. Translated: CASSLGTAPFYGYTF.

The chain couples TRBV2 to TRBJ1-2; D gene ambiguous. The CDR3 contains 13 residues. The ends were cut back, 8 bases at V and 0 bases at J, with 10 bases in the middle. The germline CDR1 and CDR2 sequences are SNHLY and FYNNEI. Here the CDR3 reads CASLSGANYGYTF. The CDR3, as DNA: TGTGCCAGCTTGTCAGGAGCTAACTATGGCTACACCTTC.

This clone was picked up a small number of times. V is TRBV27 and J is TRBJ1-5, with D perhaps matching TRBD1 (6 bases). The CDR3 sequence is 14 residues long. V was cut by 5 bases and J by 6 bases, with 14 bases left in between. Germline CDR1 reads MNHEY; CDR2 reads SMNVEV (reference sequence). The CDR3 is CASSVKQGGQPQHF. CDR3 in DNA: TGTGCCAGCAGTGTAAAACAGGGAGGTCAGCCCCAGCATTTT.